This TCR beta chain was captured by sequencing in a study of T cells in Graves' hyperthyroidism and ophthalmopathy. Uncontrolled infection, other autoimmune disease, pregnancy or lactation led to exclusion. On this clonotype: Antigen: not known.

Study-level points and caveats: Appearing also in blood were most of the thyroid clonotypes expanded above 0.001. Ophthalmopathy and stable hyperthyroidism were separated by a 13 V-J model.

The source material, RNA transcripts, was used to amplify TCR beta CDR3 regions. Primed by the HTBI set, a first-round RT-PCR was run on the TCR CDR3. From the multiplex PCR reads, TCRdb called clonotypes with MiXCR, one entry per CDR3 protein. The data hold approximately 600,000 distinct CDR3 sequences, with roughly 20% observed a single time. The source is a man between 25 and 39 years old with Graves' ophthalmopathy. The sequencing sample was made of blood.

CDR3 nucleotides: TGTGCCAGCAGCTTAGAAGGACAGGGTCTACAAGAGACCCAGTACTTC. This codes for CASSLEGQGLQETQYF. The chain joins TRBV7-8 to TRBJ2-5, with 8 bases aligning to TRBD1. The CDR3 is 16 amino acids. V was pared by 1 base and J by 2 bases, with 6 bases of the junction left unmatched. CDR1 and CDR2 (germline): SGHVS, FQNEAQ.